The T cell receptor (beta chain) described here comes from a study of CD8 T cells in Susac syndrome. Germline V lookup: CDR1 ENHRY, CDR2 SYGVKD. The V gene lost 5 bases and the J gene lost 3 bases, with 11 bases spanning the gap. The CDR3 spans 13 residues. cDNA came from approximately 0.5 to 1 ug RNA primed by random hexamers. Amplification of the TCR beta CDR3 was carried out by immunoSEQ multiplex PCR, which spanned a total of 54 Vbeta and 13 Jbeta segments. TCRdb re-analysed the immunoSEQ multiplex PCR reads in MiXCR, keeping a single row per CDR3 protein. The sample has about 160,000 distinct CDR3 sequences; roughly 94% are singletons. Regarding this clonotype: Its matching antigen is unknown.

Sequencing of TCR beta, carried out with a high-throughput approach, was applied to CD8+ and CD4+ T cells from the blood. The TEMRA cells underwent FACS enrichment, while the CD8+ and CD4+ T cells underwent negative isolation. Study-level results: It was acknowledged by the study that relatively few individuals were included in its TCR sequencing and HLA analysis.

Sequenced material: CD4+ T cells from PBMCs. This chain connects TRBV10-3 to TRBJ2-7; D unclear. The sequence derives from a human donor with multiple sclerosis. CDR3: CAISKGNDYEQYF. CDR3 sequence (DNA): TGTGCCATCAGTAAGGGCAATGACTACGAGCAGTACTTC.